This TCR beta chain was captured by sequencing in a study of STAT5B mutations in CD4+ large granular lymphocyte leukemia. For the study at large: Healthy donors showed HLA-associated enrichment of the CDR3 'QG' motif.

Source study methods: Productive clonotypes were detectable down to 2.59 x 10-5 frequency. The assay was immunoSEQ multiplex PCR, and TCRdb's table has in-frame clones only and misses some. V, J and clone size reflect that table, while D and trimming were determined from the DNA. The sample shows 20,000 to 25,000 clones, about four fifths of them seen only once. Note on this clone: Its target is not known.

Findings and caveats of the study: Without putative leukemic clones, patient CD4-sorted repertoires remained more clonal than healthy CD4+ repertoires.

Trimming shortened V by 7 bases and J by 5 bases, and 8 bases separated the two germline ends. CDR1 SNHLY and CDR2 FYNNEI come from the germline V gene. The CDR3 has 11 amino acids. Sequencing used CD4+ T cells from blood buffy coats. V usage is TRBV2 and J usage is TRBJ2-5; no clear D gene. The receptor's source is a human donor in good health. The CDR3 DNA reads as TGTGCCAGCAAACAAATGGAGACCCAGTACTTC. It yields the protein CASKQMETQYF.